This TCR beta chain was retrieved from a study of tumor-infiltrating lymphocytes in localized non-small cell lung cancer. Across the study: The cohort mixed smokers and never-smokers, several histologies, and some post-neoadjuvant-chemotherapy samples. Notes on the study in general: TCRbeta sequencing showed higher T cell infiltration in tumors than uninvolved lung. T-cell fraction did not differ between immunotypes IM1 and IM2.

CDR1 MDHEN and CDR2 SYDVKM come from the germline V gene. The length of the CDR3 is 12 residues. The V and J ends lost 4 bases and 6 bases respectively, with 6 bases between them. Assay: immunoSEQ multiplex PCR; the TCRdb copy retains only in-frame clones and omits some. The profile shows about 12,000 clones, around three fifths of them singletons. This clone was seen only a few times. Its antigen remains unknown. This sequence was found in a human donor with non-small cell lung cancer. Input material: lung tumor tissue. V gene TRBV28 combines with J gene TRBJ1-4; D is undetermined. In DNA form, the CDR3 reads TGTGCCAGCAGTTACGGGGATGAAAAACTGTTTTTT. Amino acids: CASSYGDEKLFF.